This T cell receptor (beta chain) was found in a study of blood T cell repertoires in COVID-19. Study as a whole: Acute and convalescent COVID-19 specimens originated in the United States, Italy and Spain. In each case, the material was cDNA or gDNA derived from T cells, B-cell-depleted T cells, or PBMCs.

Patients at the Seattle site were enrolled during active infection and followed longitudinally. Between the trimmed V and J ends, which lost 8 bases and 5 bases, there was a span of 6 bases. The CDR3 consists of 10 residues. CDR1 MNHNS and CDR2 SASEGT come from the germline V gene. As handled by the study authors: Cell counts per sample came from amplifying reference gene primers. Sequencing was performed with immunoSEQ multiplex PCR; in TCRdb, only in-frame clones are kept and a portion is missing. V, J and clone size are those of that table, while D and trimming were read from the DNA. The table has nearly 200,000 clones, around 85% seen once; the top ten hold around 1%.

The clonotype comes from a man between 60 and 70 years old with COVID-19, enrolled during active disease. The chain is built from TRBV6-1 and TRBJ2-5; D is possibly TRBD2 (6 bases). Sequences were obtained from peripheral blood. The CDR3 protein is CASRGETQYF. In DNA form, the CDR3 reads TGTGCCAGCCGGGGGGAGACCCAGTACTTC.